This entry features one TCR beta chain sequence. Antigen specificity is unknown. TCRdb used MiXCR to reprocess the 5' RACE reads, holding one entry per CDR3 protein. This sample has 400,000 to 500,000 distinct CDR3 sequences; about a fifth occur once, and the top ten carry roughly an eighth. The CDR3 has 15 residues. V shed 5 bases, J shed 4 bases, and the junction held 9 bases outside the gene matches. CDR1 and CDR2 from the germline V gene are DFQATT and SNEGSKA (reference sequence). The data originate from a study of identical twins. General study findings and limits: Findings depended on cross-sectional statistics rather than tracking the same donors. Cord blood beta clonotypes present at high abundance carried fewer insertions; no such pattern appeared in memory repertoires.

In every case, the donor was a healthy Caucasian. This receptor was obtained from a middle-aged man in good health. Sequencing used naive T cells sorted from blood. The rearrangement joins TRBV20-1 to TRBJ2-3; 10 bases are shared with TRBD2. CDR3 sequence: CSASVLAGDSDTQYF. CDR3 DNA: TGCAGTGCTTCAGTTCTAGCGGGAGACTCAGATACGCAGTATTTT.